This T cell receptor beta chain comes out of a study of cytomegalovirus exposure and HLA in healthy donors. Whole-study findings and limits: Some TCR beta chains (over 150 of them) were listed as cytomegalovirus-associated. In a later analysis, approximately 15,000 TCR beta sequences were associated with HLA alleles at 0.05 false discovery rate.

Samples came from healthy bone marrow donors. While unrecorded immune exposures were likely, the donors were nominally healthy when sampled. Points on this clone: Its cognate antigen is unknown.

The CDR3 contains 16 residues. CDR1 is LNHNV and CDR2 is YYDKDF in the germline V gene (reference sequence). The primer mix had 60 Vbeta and 13 Jbeta primers. Profiling relied on immunoSEQ multiplex PCR, and the TCRdb table lists in-frame clones only, not all of them. The sample includes 70,000 to 100,000 clones, approximately 80% of them seen just once. Sequencing was carried out using PBMCs. The genes are TRBV15 and TRBJ2-7; TRBD2 aligns across 12 bases. The J call is in doubt because the DNA end fits TRBJ2-1 better. The receptor's source is a woman aged 50 to 60 in good health and CMV-seropositive. In DNA, the CDR3 is TGTGCCACCAGCAGAACCCTAGCGGGAGGGAATAATGAGCAGTTCTTC. Translation gives CATSRTLAGGNNEQFF.